This TCR beta chain was captured by sequencing in a study of cytomegalovirus exposure and HLA in healthy donors. This clone was seen a few times. Sequencing used immunoSEQ multiplex PCR; TCRdb keeps in-frame clones, though not all of them. In the table there are 200,000 to 300,000 clones, roughly nine tenths of which are singletons. The junction had 11 bases not matched to a gene; V was cut back by 4 bases and J by 5 bases. Germline values: CDR1 SGHRS, CDR2 YFSETQ. This CDR3 has 15 amino acids. The source of this sequence is a man between 18 and 29 years old in good health and CMV-seropositive. The gene calls are TRBV5-1 and TRBJ2-7; 8 bases align to TRBD1. The sequencing sample was made of PBMCs. CDR3 region: CASSPGQGGPDEQYF. In DNA, the CDR3 is TGCGCCAGCAGCCCCGGACAGGGAGGCCCAGACGAGCAGTACTTC.